This TCR beta chain originates from a study of response to subunit inactivated influenza vaccine. The CDR3 is 18 amino acids. V was cut by 4 bases and J by 8 bases, with 29 bases left in between. CDR1 and CDR2 (germline): MGHRA, YSYEKL. A word on this clonotype: Its specificity is unknown.

Study observations and caveats: There was a suggestion from the authors that each seasonal influenza vaccination recruits few new T cells.

TCRdb reprocessed the RT-PCR reads with MiXCR, giving one entry per CDR3 protein. The sample yields 650,000 to 800,000 distinct CDR3 sequences, less than 20% seen once. The source was PBMCs from blood, collected 5 days after vaccination. The sequence came from a man in his fifties who received an inactivated influenza vaccine. This chain links TRBV4-1 with TRBJ1-1; D might be TRBD1 (6 bases). The CDR3 region is CASSPLPGGAGPLREAFF. As DNA, the CDR3 is TGCGCCAGCAGCCCCCTCCCGGGGGGCGCCGGGCCCTTGAGGGAAGCTTTCTTT.